A selection of T cell receptor beta chains follows, all from one sample in a study of shared clonotypes between healthy human individuals. Some clones are missing from TCRdb's copy, which holds only in-frame ones; the method was immunoSEQ multiplex PCR. Of roughly 2.6 million clones listed, 85% to 95% are singletons. Sample: naive CD4+ T cells sorted from blood. The receptors stem from a man aged 18-30 years in good health. The CDR3 runs from the conserved cysteine through the conserved F or W. A D gene is named only where the DNA matches it firmly. Clone size is given for some rows only: seen once, a few or many times, or a class if the clone is expanded.

j_call v_call clone_size d_call cdr3_nt cdr3_aa
TRBJ1-2 TRBV2 . TRBD1 TGTGCCAGCGTCGGGGACAGGGGGCCGTATGGCTACACCTTC CASVGDRGPYGYTF
TRBJ2-3 TRBV6-6 . . TGTGCCAGCAGTGACCCTGGCAGTCACACAGATACGCAGTATTTT CASSDPGSHTDTQYF
TRBJ2-3 TRBV28 . . TGTGCCAGCAGTTCCGGGACTGTAGACACAGATACGCAGTATTTT CASSSGTVDTDTQYF
TRBJ1-5 TRBV19 . . TGTGCCAGTAGTATCCGGGGAAGCAATCAGCCCCAGCATTTT CASSIRGSNQPQHF
TRBJ1-1 TRBV11-3 . TRBD1 TGTGCCAGCAGCTTAGGTCAAGGGGGCTTGAGTGAAGCTTTCTTT CASSLGQGGLSEAFF
TRBJ1-3 TRBV5-1 once . TGCGCCAGCAGCCGGGCGATAGGAAACACCATATATTTT CASSRAIGNTIYF
TRBJ2-7 TRBV7-3 . TRBD2 TGTGCCAGCAGCCGACGGGGGGGCGGCTCCTACGAGCAGTACTTC CASSRRGGGSYEQYF
TRBJ2-5 TRBV21-1 . . TGTGCCAGCAGCGGTCGGACAGTGGAGGGAGAGACCCAGTACTTC CASSGRTVEGETQYF
TRBJ2-1 TRBV21-1 once . TGTGCCAGCAGCAAATCCCCAGGGTCTCCTAAAGACAATGAGCAGTTCTTC CASSKSPGSPKDNEQFF
TRBJ2-7 TRBV4-1 . TRBD1 TGCGCCAGCAGCCAAGTCGACAGGGTTCGCGAGCAGTACTTC CASSQVDRVREQYF
TRBJ1-6 TRBV25-1 . . TGTGCCAGCAGTGTTTCACAGTATAATTCACCCCTCCACTTT CASSVSQYNSPLHF
TRBJ1-5 TRBV19 . TRBD1 TGTGCCAGTAGTGCCGATGACAGGGGGTTTCAGCCCCAGCATTTT CASSADDRGFQPQHF
TRBJ2-3 TRBV2 . . TGTGCCAGCAGTGACAGGATAGCTAGCACAGATACGCAGTATTTT CASSDRIASTDTQYF
TRBJ2-6 TRBV6-5 . . TGTGCCAGCAGTTACGGGGGGACGTTTGGGGCCAACGTCCTGACTTTC CASSYGGTFGANVLTF
TRBJ1-2 TRBV6-1 . . TGTGCCAGCAGGGCCCTCGAACGGACCTATGGCTACACCTTC CASRALERTYGYTF
TRBJ2-5 TRBV7-9 . TRBD1 TGTGCCAGCAGCTTATCCGGGACAGGGAAACAAGAGACCCAGTACTTC CASSLSGTGKQETQYF
TRBJ2-4 TRBV19 . . TGTGCCAGTAGTATAATACTAGCTGAGAACATTCAGTACTTC CASSIILAENIQYF
TRBJ1-2 TRBV30 . . TGTGCCTGGAGTCCACCCGGGGGATCGGTTGGCTACACCTTC CAWSPPGGSVGYTF
TRBJ2-2 TRBV18 few . TGTGCCAGCTCACCGCGACAGGCTGGGCAGGCCGGGGAGCTGTTTTTT CASSPRQAGQAGELFF
TRBJ1-2 TRBV10-3 . . TGTGCCATCAGTGTAGGGGGTGAGAACTATGGCTACACCTTC CAISVGGENYGYTF
TRBJ2-5 TRBV14 . . TGTGCCAGCAGCCAAGACGAGACCCAGTACTTC CASSQDETQYF
TRBJ2-1 TRBV19 . . TGTGCCAGTAGTATAGATGGGACGCCCGAGCAGTTCTTC CASSIDGTPEQFF
TRBJ1-6 TRBV27 . . TGTGCCAGCAGCCACAGGGAATACAATTCACCCCTCCACTTT CASSHREYNSPLHF
TRBJ1-1 TRBV27 . . TGTGCCAGCGGCGAAAAATTGATGGGCAGGGTTGGCACTGAAGCTTTCTTT CASGEKLMGRVGTEAFF
TRBJ1-6 TRBV19 . TRBD1 TGTGCCACGGCGGACAGGGCGTCACCCCTCCACTTT CATADRASPLHF
TRBJ1-5 TRBV9 . . TGTGCCAGCAGCCCAGGGTGGGCCGGCAATCAGCCCCAGCATTTT CASSPGWAGNQPQHF
TRBJ2-2 TRBV5-6 . . TGTGCCAGCAGCTTGGTATGGGGGCCTTACACCGGGGAGCTGTTTTTT CASSLVWGPYTGELFF
TRBJ1-1 TRBV5-1 . . TGCGCCAGCAGCTTGGATTTGGACACTGAAGCTTTCTTT CASSLDLDTEAFF
TRBJ2-2 TRBV7-2 . . TGTGCCAGCAGCGGTACAGGCCCCCAAATGGCCGGGGAGCTGTTTTTT CASSGTGPQMAGELFF
TRBJ1-4 TRBV28 . . TGTGCCAGCAGTCCGGGACCCCGGAGGGGGAATGAAAAACTGTTTTTT CASSPGPRRGNEKLFF
TRBJ2-4 TRBV7-3 . . TGTGCCAGCAGCTTAACGGGCTCGAACATTCAGTACTTC CASSLTGSNIQYF
TRBJ1-6 TRBV2 . TRBD1 TGTGCCAGCCGGGACAGCTATAATTCACCCCTCCACTTT CASRDSYNSPLHF
TRBJ1-5 TRBV5-8 . . TGTGCCAGCAGCTTGGAGATAGGGCTTCCCAGAAGCAATCAGCCCCAGCATTTT CASSLEIGLPRSNQPQHF
TRBJ2-1 TRBV19 . TRBD2 TGTGCCAGTAGTATTAGCGGGAGGGCCAGGGATGAGCAGTTCTTC CASSISGRARDEQFF
TRBJ2-5 TRBV5-4 once TRBD2 TGTGCCAGCCGTGCGACTAGCGGGGGGGCCGTAGAGACCCAGTACTTC CASRATSGGAVETQYF
TRBJ1-2 TRBV30 . TRBD1 TGTGCCTGGAGGCGGACAGGGAGCACTAACTATGGCTACACCTTC CAWRRTGSTNYGYTF
TRBJ1-1 TRBV7-9 . . TGTGCCAGCAGCCCGGGGGCGGCAGTTCCCGACACTGAAGCTTTCTTT CASSPGAAVPDTEAFF
TRBJ2-1 TRBV18 . TRBD1 TGTGCCAGCTCACCGGCGATGGGACAGGGCGGTAACAATGAGCAGTTCTTC CASSPAMGQGGNNEQFF
TRBJ2-5 TRBV7-9 . . TGTGCCAGCAGCTCGAGACCCGGGACACACCAAGAGACCCAGTACTTC CASSSRPGTHQETQYF
TRBJ1-2 TRBV10-3 . . TGTGCCAGCAGTTACAGGGACGGATTAGGTAGTACCTTC CASSYRDGLGSTF
TRBJ2-6 TRBV30 . . TGTGCCTGGAGGTTACCAGGGACCTCTGGGGCCAACGTCCTGACTTTC CAWRLPGTSGANVLTF
TRBJ2-1 TRBV9 . . TGTGCCAGCAGCGTAGCTACTGGGGCGGGACCCTACAATGAGCAGTTCTTC CASSVATGAGPYNEQFF
TRBJ2-3 TRBV29-1 once . TGCAGCGTTGAAATCAGGGGCACAGATACGCAGTATTTT CSVEIRGTDTQYF